This T cell receptor (beta chain) was found in a study of B cell selection in AIRE deficiency. The study's findings and limits: Only around a tenth of around 3,900 shared Treg sequences were patient-specific; 31.6% healthy-specific.

Assay: immunoSEQ multiplex PCR; the TCRdb copy retains only in-frame clones and omits some. This sample yields about 24,000 clones, of which about 96% are seen a single time; 0.15% to 0.2% belongs to the top ten. On this clone itself: The antigen remains unidentified.

Sorting defined conventional CD4 T cells as CD4+CD127+. This CDR3 is 15 amino acids long. Trimming took off 6 bases at V and 1 base at J, with 13 bases between the two ends. Germline CDR1 MNHEY, CDR2 SVGAGI. This receptor was identified in a human donor in good health. Sample: CD4+CD127+ conventional T cells sorted from PBMCs. This rearrangement joins TRBV6-5 to TRBJ1-3; TRBD1 might be the D (6 bases). DNA of the CDR3: TGTGCCAGCAGATCGACAGGAGGGTCTGGAAACACCATATATTTT. Translated, it gives CASRSTGGSGNTIYF.